The 10 T cell receptor beta chains in this list originate from one sample, sequenced in a study of blood T cell repertoires in COVID-19. Assay: immunoSEQ multiplex PCR; the TCRdb copy retains only in-frame clones and omits some. The table shows around 95,000 clones, with more than 65% occurring only once. The specimen was peripheral blood. The receptors were sampled from a man between 65 and 79 years old with active or convalescent COVID-19.

The rearrangement links TRBV7-2 to TRBJ1-5; D gene unclear. The CDR3 runs 13 residues. V was trimmed by 4 bases and J by 3 bases, leaving 7 bases between them. CDR1 is SGHTA and CDR2 is FQGNSA in the germline V gene. This chain's CDR3 is CASSSSNNQPQHF. The DNA of the CDR3 is TGTGCCAGCAGCTCATCAAACAATCAGCCCCAGCATTTT. Looking up the rest from reference TRBV7-2 and TRBJ1-5 gives the full variable domain: GAGVSQSPSNKVTEKGKDVELRCDPISGHTALYWYRQSLGQGLEFLIYFQGNSAPDKSGLPSDRFSAERTGGSVSTLTIQRTQQEDSAVYLCASSSSNNQPQHFGDGTRLSIL.

Ten or more counts support this clone. This sequence joins TRBV18 and TRBJ2-5; 8 bases agree with TRBD1. Germline V gene lookup returns CDR1 KGHSH and CDR2 LQKENI. The CDR3 totals 16 residues. The trim removed 4 bases at V and 5 bases at J, leaving 12 bases unmatched. The chain's CDR3 is CASSRTGTGRGETQYF. CDR3 in DNA: TGTGCCAGCTCACGAACTGGGACAGGCAGAGGGGAGACCCAGTACTTC.

The gene calls are TRBV24-1 and TRBJ1-2, with TRBD1 identical over 11 bases. This CDR3 spans 13 amino acids. Germline values: CDR1 KGHDR, CDR2 SFDVKD. V was clipped by 9 bases and J by 4 bases; unmatched bases: 3. This CDR3 reads CATQGTGGYGYTF. CDR3 coding DNA: TGTGCCACCCAGGGGACAGGGGGCTATGGCTACACCTTC.

This clone was observed a handful of times. This chain connects TRBV7-2 to TRBJ2-7, with TRBD1 matching over 8 bases. CDR3 length: 18 amino acids. Germline CDR1 is SGHTA and CDR2 is FQGNSA. J gave up 2 bases and V 1 base, and 13 bases lay outside the gene matches. In DNA, the CDR3 is TGTGCCAGCAGCTTAGGTCACCCTGGGACAGGACACACCTACGAGCAGTACTTC. Its translation: CASSLGHPGTGHTYEQYF.

This chain joins TRBV9 and TRBJ2-7, with D possibly matching TRBD2 (6 bases). Trimming removed 3 bases at V and 3 bases at J, with 16 bases between. The CDR3 is 15 residues long. Looked up from germline, CDR1 is SGDLS and CDR2 is YYNGEE. CDR3 DNA: TGTGCCAGCAGCGCTGAGGGAGTGGGGGGCTACGAGCAGTACTTC. This codes for CASSAEGVGGYEQYF.

The CDR3 coding sequence is TGTGCCAGCAGTGAAGTTCCGGGGGGCAATGAAAAACTGTTTTTT. Translation: CASSEVPGGNEKLFF. V and J are TRBV2 and TRBJ1-4; TRBD1 is a possible D gene (6 bases). Germline CDR1 SNHLY, CDR2 FYNNEI. CDR3 length: 15 residues. Trimming pared 1 base from V and 5 bases from J, leaving 11 bases between.

The genes are TRBV6-2 or TRBV6-3 and TRBJ2-7, with a possible D match to TRBD2 (5 bases). Germline V CDR1 and CDR2: MNHEY, SVGEGT. The CDR3 sequence is 14 residues long. The V gene lost 6 bases and the J gene lost 9 bases, with 21 bases spanning the gap. The DNA of the CDR3 is TGTGCCAGCAGCCCCTACCGGGATATCCAAATGCAGTACTTC. Amino acid sequence: CASSPYRDIQMQYF.

This chain joins TRBV28 and TRBJ1-5, with D possibly TRBD1 on 5 matching bases. This CDR3 has 13 amino acids. Germline V lookup: CDR1 MDHEN, CDR2 SYDVKM. V was clipped by 6 bases and J by 8 bases, with 14 bases between them. The CDR3 DNA sequence: TGTGCCAGCAGCCCCTACTCCAGGGAGCCCCAGCATTTT. This encodes CASSPYSREPQHF. Combining the CDR3 with reference TRBV28 and TRBJ1-5 gives the whole variable domain DVKVTQSSRYLVKRTGEKVFLECVQDMDHENMFWYRQDPGLGLRLIYFSYDVKMKEKGDIPEGYSVSREKKERFSLILESASTNQTSMYLCASSPYSREPQHFGDGTRLSIL.

This chain links TRBV21-1 with TRBJ2-3; TRBD2 was called by the table and not checked on the DNA. TRBV21-1 is flagged as a pseudogene. The CDR3 sequence is 13 residues long. The CDR3 DNA reads as TGTGCCAGCAAGAGGGCAGGCACAGATACGCAGTATTTT. Its protein product is CASKRAGTDTQYF.

The rearrangement joins TRBV12-3 or TRBV12-4 to TRBJ2-1; D is ambiguous. The CDR3 is 12 amino acids. V lost 6 bases and J 3 bases, leaving 6 bases between the germline ends. The CDR3 loop reads CASRSGYNEQFF. For the CDR3, the DNA is TGTGCCAGCAGGTCGGGCTACAATGAGCAGTTCTTC.